This passage covers 25 T cell receptor beta chains from one sample sequenced in a study of beta chain features in type 1 diabetes. What was sequenced were expressed TCRB transcripts, since all of the isolated RNA had been reverse transcribed. The data were produced by immunoSEQ multiplex PCR, yet TCRdb's version contains in-frame clones alone and is incomplete. The profile covers a few hundred thousand clones, with 9.5% to 10% appearing a single time and about 0.63% taken by the ten largest. Their recognized antigens are unknown. Notes on the study in general: Significant though moderate, a shortening of TCRB CDR3s appeared in all four CD4+ subsets of Type 1 diabetes patients.

Sequences were obtained from central memory CD4+ T cells from blood. The receptors stem from a man aged 25-40 years with type 1 diabetes.

V usage is TRBV18 and J usage is TRBJ1-2, with D possibly being TRBD1 (5 bases). Trimming took 3 bases from V and 6 from J, leaving 14 bases between them. Germline V gene sequence: CDR1 KGHSH, CDR2 LQKENI. CDR3 length: 14 amino acids. The CDR3 DNA reads as TGTGCCAGCTCACCGTTACCGCAGGGTGATGGCTACACCTTC. Protein product: CASSPLPQGDGYTF.

This clone showed up just a few times. The chain has TRBV25-1 and TRBJ2-6; possible D gene TRBD1, 5 bases. This CDR3 has 15 amino acids. Germline CDR1 MGHDK, CDR2 SYGVNS. Trimming cost V 4 bases and J 2 bases, with 9 bases left between them. CDR3 sequence: CASSGDRTGANVLTF. The CDR3, as DNA: TGTGCCAGCAGTGGAGACAGAACTGGGGCCAACGTCCTGACTTTC. The full variable domain, its missing parts supplied by reference TRBV25-1 and TRBJ2-6, is EADIYQTPRYLVIGTGKKITLECSQTMGHDKMYWYQQDPGMELHLIHYSYGVNSTEKGDLSSESTVSRIRTEHFPLTLESARPSHTSQYLCASSGDRTGANVLTFGAGSRLTVL.

In this sample, this clone turned up a few times. The chain recombines TRBV18 with TRBJ1-3; no firm D call. The CDR3 contains 15 residues. Trimming cost V 6 bases and J 0 bases, with 12 bases left between them. Germline assignment: CDR1 KGHSH and CDR2 LQKENI. The CDR3 spells CASSYDVYSGNTIYF. CDR3 in DNA: TGTGCCAGCTCGTACGACGTCTACTCTGGAAACACCATATATTTT.

This chain connects TRBV7-9 to TRBJ2-2; weak D call: TRBD2 (6 bases). Trimming removed 4 bases at V and 5 bases at J, with 8 bases between. CDR1 is SEHNR and CDR2 is FQNEAQ in the germline V gene (reference sequence). The CDR3 has 13 amino acids. Here the CDR3 DNA reads TGTGCCAGCAGCTGGCGGGGAACCGGGGAGCTGTTTTTT. Translated: CASSWRGTGELFF.

This clone appeared a few times. The V and J genes are TRBV25-1 and TRBJ2-2; TRBD1 agrees at 10 bases. Germline values: CDR1 MGHDK, CDR2 SYGVNS. The CDR3 length is 18 residues. J was trimmed by 0 bases and V by 4 bases; bases with no gene match: 8. In DNA, the CDR3 is TGTGCCAGCAGTGGGGGACAGGGGATTCAGGCGAACACCGGGGAGCTGTTTTTT. Its translation is CASSGGQGIQANTGELFF.

The chain links TRBV5-1 to TRBJ2-1; 10 bases map to TRBD2. CDR3 size: 18 residues. The ends lost 0 bases at V and 5 bases at J; junction bases unmatched: 11. Germline V gene sequence: CDR1 SGHRS, CDR2 YFSETQ. The CDR3 nucleotides read TGCGCCAGCAGCTTGGGGCTTCTAGGGACTAGCGTCCACAATGAGCAGTTCTTC. It specifies CASSLGLLGTSVHNEQFF.

This clone was detected a few times. The chain links TRBV5-6 to TRBJ2-7; 8 bases are shared with TRBD1. Looked up from germline, CDR1 is SGHDT and CDR2 is YYEEEE. This CDR3 comprises 15 residues. V dropped 4 bases and J dropped 6; count of bases not matched to a gene: 12. The CDR3 is CASSPLQGVLREQYF. The CDR3 nucleotides read TGTGCCAGCAGCCCTCTACAGGGGGTATTACGCGAGCAGTACTTC.

On this clone: Relative to the germline gene, one junction end is altered; a read error may explain this. The V gene is TRBV15, the J gene TRBJ2-2; D is tentatively TRBD1 or TRBD2 (5 bases each). The CDR3 has 16 residues. The germline V gene encodes CDR1 LNHNV and CDR2 YYDKDF (reference sequence). CDR3 in amino acids: CATSTQGRAKPGDLFF. In DNA, the CDR3 is TGTGCCACCAGCACCCAAGGCAGGGCGAAACCCGGGGATCTGTTTTTT.

This clone turned up a few times. At one boundary the junction diverges from the germline segment, which might be a read error. The genes are TRBV4-1 and TRBJ1-4; D gene unclear. The CDR3 consists of 14 residues. The germline CDR1 and CDR2 sequences are MGHRA and YSYEKL. The CDR3: CASSPNKVSEKLFF. CDR3 DNA: TGTGCCAGCAGCCCGAACAAGGTGTCTGAAAAACTGTTTTTT.

The chain carries TRBV30 and TRBJ2-5; 8 bases align to TRBD1. The CDR3 contains 13 residues. Per germline, CDR1 GTSNPN and CDR2 SVGIG (reference sequence). V lost 2 bases and J lost 5; bases outside the gene matches: 4. CDR3 sequence (DNA): TGTGCCTGGAGTTCGACAGGGGTGGAGACCCAGTACTTC. It codes for CAWSSTGVETQYF. Supplemented by reference TRBV30 and TRBJ2-5, the full variable domain reads SQTIHQWPATLVQPVGSPLSLECTVEGTSNPNLYWYRQAAGRGLQLLFYSVGIGQISSEVPQNLSASRPQDRQFILSSKKLLLSDSGFYLCAWSSTGVETQYFGPGTRLLVL.

This clone was counted only a few times. The V and J genes are TRBV5-1 and TRBJ2-5; D unclear. The CDR3 spans 16 residues. Germline CDR1 is SGHRS and CDR2 is YFSETQ. V was trimmed by 4 bases and J by 3 bases, leaving 19 bases between them. CDR3 nucleotides: TGCGCCAGCAGCCCGTGGACGGGCCAAGTGGAAGAGACCCAGTACTTC. This codes for CASSPWTGQVEETQYF.

This clone has a handful of counts. This chain uses TRBV19 with TRBJ2-1; D is possibly TRBD1 (6 bases). Germline CDR1 is LNHDA and CDR2 is SQIVND (reference sequence). The length of the CDR3 is 16 residues. With 4 bases removed from V and 7 bases from J, the gap between germline ends came to 20 bases. Here the CDR3 DNA reads TGTGCCAGTAGTAGGTATGTAGGAGGAGGACAGAATGAGCAGTTCTTC. Encoded protein: CASSRYVGGGQNEQFF.

This clone has at least ten counts. This sequence joins TRBV28 and TRBJ1-3, with TRBD1 as a possible D gene (5 bases). V lost 8 bases and J 0 bases, leaving 17 bases between the germline ends. Germline V CDR1 and CDR2: MDHEN, SYDVKM. This CDR3 comprises 16 residues. The DNA for the CDR3 is TGTGCCAGCCTCCCGGCGGGGGGAATCTCTGGAAACACCATATATTTT. Translating it yields CASLPAGGISGNTIYF.

In this sample, this clone turned up many times. The chain carries TRBV11-2 and TRBJ2-1; D gene ambiguous. Germline V CDR1 and CDR2: SGHAT, FQNNGV. The CDR3 runs to 11 residues. The V and J ends lost 5 bases and 10 bases respectively, with 9 bases between them. This chain's CDR3 is CASSPQAEQFF. As DNA, the CDR3 is TGTGCCAGCAGCCCCCAGGCCGAGCAGTTCTTC.

This clone has a handful of counts. V is TRBV5-1 and J is TRBJ2-5; weak D call: TRBD2 (6 bases). V was clipped by 1 base and J by 4 bases, with 14 bases between them. Germline V gene data show CDR1 as SGHRS and CDR2 as YFSETQ. The CDR3 spans 15 residues. The CDR3 DNA reads TGCGCCAGCAGCTTGATGCGGGGAAAGGGAGAGACCCAGTACTTC. This gives the protein CASSLMRGKGETQYF. The full variable domain, rest sourced from reference TRBV5-1 and TRBJ2-5, is KAGVTQTPRYLIKTRGQQVTLSCSPISGHRSVSWYQQTPGQGLQFLFEYFSETQRNKGNFPGRFSGRQFSNSRSEMNVSTLELGDSALYLCASSLMRGKGETQYFGPGTRLLVL.

This clone has only a few counts. This chain links TRBV5-4 with TRBJ1-4, with TRBD1 identical over 9 bases. The CDR3 totals 15 residues. Trimming cost V 4 bases and J 7 bases; bases outside gene matches: 8. Germline lookup yields CDR1 SGHNT and CDR2 YYREEE (reference sequence). This chain's CDR3 is CASSQLDRGAEKLFF. The CDR3 nucleotides are TGTGCCAGCAGCCAACTGGACAGGGGAGCTGAAAAACTGTTTTTT.

This chain uses TRBV11-3 with TRBJ2-1; D not certain. The germline V gene encodes CDR1 SGHNT and CDR2 YENEEA. Trimming removed 3 bases at V and 9 bases at J, with 12 bases between. The CDR3 sequence is 13 residues long. The CDR3 protein is CASSLLQNGEQFF. CDR3 nucleotide sequence: TGTGCCAGCAGCTTGTTGCAGAACGGTGAGCAGTTCTTC.

In this sample, this clone turned up a few times. The V and J genes are TRBV7-8 and TRBJ2-1; no definite D call. The CDR3 totals 16 residues. The germline CDR1 and CDR2 sequences are SGHVS and FQNEAQ. V lost 5 bases and J 0 bases, leaving 14 bases between the germline ends. CDR3 sequence (DNA): TGTGCCAGCAGCCCAAGACGGGTAAGCTCCTACAATGAGCAGTTCTTC. Amino acids: CASSPRRVSSYNEQFF.

The J gene is TRBJ1-2, the V gene TRBV10-1; a weak D match, TRBD1 (6 bases). Trimming left V 2 bases short and J 2 bases short, with 6 bases between. The CDR3 covers 13 residues. The germline gives CDR1 WNHNN, CDR2 SYGVQD (reference sequence). The CDR3: CASSEGQNYGYTF. The CDR3 DNA sequence: TGCGCCAGCAGTGAGGGACAGAACTATGGCTACACCTTC.

This clone came up a few times. The CDR3 is CSVKEDYGYTF. DNA of the CDR3: TGCAGCGTTAAGGAGGACTATGGCTACACCTTC. The chain employs TRBV29-1 and TRBJ1-2; unclear D gene. Germline V gene data show CDR1 as SQVTM and CDR2 as ANQGSEA. There are 11 residues in the CDR3. V was shortened by 5 bases and J by 3 bases, with 7 bases between the two germline ends.

This chain uses TRBV18 with TRBJ2-5; tentatively, D is TRBD2 (5 bases). The DNA end is more similar to TRBJ2-7, so the J call may be wrong. The CDR3 runs to 15 residues. Germline V gives CDR1 KGHSH, CDR2 LQKENI. The CDR3 loop reads CASSPAGQANYEQYF. CDR3 nucleotide sequence: TGTGCCAGCTCACCGGCGGGTCAGGCCAACTACGAGCAGTACTTC.

The table lists this clone with a few counts. The J gene is TRBJ2-1, the V gene TRBV5-1, with 12 bases aligning to TRBD2. The CDR3 sequence is 20 residues long. Germline V CDR1 and CDR2: SGHRS, YFSETQ. With 2 bases clipped from V and 0 bases from J, the junction kept 12 bases outside the gene matches. CDR3 in amino acids: CASSLPGLAGNPGSYNEQFF. The CDR3 DNA reads as TGCGCCAGCAGCTTACCTGGACTAGCGGGGAACCCCGGCTCCTACAATGAGCAGTTCTTC.

The rearrangement links TRBV5-1 to TRBJ1-5; possible D gene TRBD1, 5 bases. CDR1 SGHRS and CDR2 YFSETQ come from the germline V gene. The V end was cut by 4 bases, the J end by 5 bases, with 10 bases between. This CDR3 comprises 13 residues. CDR3 protein: CASSRGTDQPQHF. The CDR3 DNA reads TGCGCCAGCAGCCGAGGGACGGATCAGCCCCAGCATTTT. Using reference TRBV5-1 and TRBJ1-5 for the parts outside the CDR3, the full variable domain is KAGVTQTPRYLIKTRGQQVTLSCSPISGHRSVSWYQQTPGQGLQFLFEYFSETQRNKGNFPGRFSGRQFSNSRSEMNVSTLELGDSALYLCASSRGTDQPQHFGDGTRLSIL.

The CDR3 coding sequence is TGTGCCAGCAGCCCCCCGACAGGGTTTAGCACAGATACGCAGTATTTT. It encodes CASSPPTGFSTDTQYF. This rearrangement joins TRBV5-4 to TRBJ2-3, with 7 positions matching TRBD1. Trimming took 4 bases from V and 0 from J; bases not matched to a gene: 8. CDR3 length equals 16 residues. Germline V CDR1 and CDR2: SGHNT, YYREEE (reference sequence).

This clone was picked up a small number of times. This chain joins TRBV28 and TRBJ2-1; 10 nucleotides line up with TRBD1. The CDR3 totals 16 residues. Germline V lookup: CDR1 MDHEN, CDR2 SYDVKM. J lost 2 bases, V lost 5 bases, and 6 bases had no gene match. The CDR3 DNA reads TGTGCCAGCAGTGTCCGGGACAGGGGACCCTACAATGAGCAGTTCTTC. Protein: CASSVRDRGPYNEQFF.